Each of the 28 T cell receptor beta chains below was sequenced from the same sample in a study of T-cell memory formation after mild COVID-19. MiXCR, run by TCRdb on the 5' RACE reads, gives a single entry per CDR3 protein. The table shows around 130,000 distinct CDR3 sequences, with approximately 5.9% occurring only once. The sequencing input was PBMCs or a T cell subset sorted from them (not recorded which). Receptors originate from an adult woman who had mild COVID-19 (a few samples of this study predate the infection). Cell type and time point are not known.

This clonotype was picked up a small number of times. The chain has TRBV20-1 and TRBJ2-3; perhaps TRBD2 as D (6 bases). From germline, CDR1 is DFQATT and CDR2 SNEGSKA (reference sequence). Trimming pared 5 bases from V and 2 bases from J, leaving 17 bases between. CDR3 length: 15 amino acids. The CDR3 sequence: CSAQGGRELTDTQYF. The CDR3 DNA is TGCAGTGCTCAAGGAGGGCGGGAACTCACAGATACGCAGTATTTT.

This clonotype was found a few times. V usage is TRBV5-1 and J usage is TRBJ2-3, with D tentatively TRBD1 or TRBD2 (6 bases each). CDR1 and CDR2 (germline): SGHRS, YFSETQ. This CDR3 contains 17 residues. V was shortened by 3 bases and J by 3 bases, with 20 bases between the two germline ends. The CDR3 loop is CASSSSGGSGETDTQYF. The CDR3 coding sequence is TGCGCCAGCAGCTCCTCCGGGGGCTCAGGAGAGACAGATACGCAGTATTTT.

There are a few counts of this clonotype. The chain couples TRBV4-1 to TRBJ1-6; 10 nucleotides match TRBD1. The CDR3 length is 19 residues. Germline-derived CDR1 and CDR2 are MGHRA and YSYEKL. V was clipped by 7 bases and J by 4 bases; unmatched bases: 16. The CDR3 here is CASTDRGQGPPSYNSPLHF. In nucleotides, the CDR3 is TGCGCCAGCACCGATCGGGGACAGGGGCCGCCGAGTTATAATTCACCCCTCCACTTT.

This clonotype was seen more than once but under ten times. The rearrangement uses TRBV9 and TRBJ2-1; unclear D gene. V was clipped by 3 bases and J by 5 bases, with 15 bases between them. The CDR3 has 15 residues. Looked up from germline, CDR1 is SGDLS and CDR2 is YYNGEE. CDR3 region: CASSAGARQNNEQFF. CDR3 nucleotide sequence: TGTGCCAGCAGCGCAGGAGCGAGGCAAAACAATGAGCAGTTCTTC.

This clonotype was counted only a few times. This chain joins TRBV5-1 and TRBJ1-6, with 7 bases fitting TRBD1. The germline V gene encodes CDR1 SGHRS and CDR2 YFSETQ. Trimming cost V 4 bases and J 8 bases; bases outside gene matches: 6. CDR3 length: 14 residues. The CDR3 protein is CASSDGQADSPLHF. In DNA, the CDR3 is TGCGCCAGCAGCGATGGACAGGCTGATTCACCCCTCCACTTT.

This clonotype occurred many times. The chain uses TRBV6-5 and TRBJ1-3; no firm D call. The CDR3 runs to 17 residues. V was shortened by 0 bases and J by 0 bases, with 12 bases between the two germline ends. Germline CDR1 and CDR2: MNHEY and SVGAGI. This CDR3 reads CASSYSVGRLSGNTIYF. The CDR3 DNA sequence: TGTGCCAGCAGTTACTCAGTCGGACGTCTCTCTGGAAACACCATATATTTT.

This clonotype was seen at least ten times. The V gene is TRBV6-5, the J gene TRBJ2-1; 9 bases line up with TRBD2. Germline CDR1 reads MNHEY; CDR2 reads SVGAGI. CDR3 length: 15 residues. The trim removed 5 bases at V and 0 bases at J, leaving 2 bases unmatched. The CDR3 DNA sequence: TGTGCCAGCAGTCGACTAGCGGTCTCCTACAATGAGCAGTTCTTC. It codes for CASSRLAVSYNEQFF.

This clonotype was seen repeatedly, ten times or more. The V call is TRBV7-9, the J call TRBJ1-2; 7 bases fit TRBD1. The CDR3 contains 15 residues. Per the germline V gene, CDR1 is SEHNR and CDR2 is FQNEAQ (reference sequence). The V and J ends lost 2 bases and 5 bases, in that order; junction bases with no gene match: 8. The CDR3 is CASSLLGTVSYGYTF. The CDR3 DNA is TGTGCCAGCAGCTTATTGGGGACAGTTAGTTATGGCTACACCTTC.

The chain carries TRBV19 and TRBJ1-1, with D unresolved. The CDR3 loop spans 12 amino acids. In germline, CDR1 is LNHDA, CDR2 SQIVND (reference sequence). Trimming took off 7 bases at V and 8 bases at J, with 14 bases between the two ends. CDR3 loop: CASTVRTGEAFF. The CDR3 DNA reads TGTGCCAGTACCGTCCGGACGGGGGAAGCTTTCTTT.

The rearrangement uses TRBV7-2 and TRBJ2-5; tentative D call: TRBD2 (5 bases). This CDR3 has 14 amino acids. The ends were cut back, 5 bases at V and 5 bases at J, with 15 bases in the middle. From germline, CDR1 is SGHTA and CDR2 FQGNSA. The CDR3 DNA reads TGTGCCAGCAGCGTCCCCGCCAGCGGTGAGACCCAGTACTTC. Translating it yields CASSVPASGETQYF.

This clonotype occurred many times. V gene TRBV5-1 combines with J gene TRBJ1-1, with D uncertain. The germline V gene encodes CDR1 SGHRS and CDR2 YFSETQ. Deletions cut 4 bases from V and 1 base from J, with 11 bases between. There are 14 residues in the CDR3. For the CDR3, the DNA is TGCGCCAGCAGCCCCCGGACCGGGAACACTGAAGCTTTCTTT. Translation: CASSPRTGNTEAFF.

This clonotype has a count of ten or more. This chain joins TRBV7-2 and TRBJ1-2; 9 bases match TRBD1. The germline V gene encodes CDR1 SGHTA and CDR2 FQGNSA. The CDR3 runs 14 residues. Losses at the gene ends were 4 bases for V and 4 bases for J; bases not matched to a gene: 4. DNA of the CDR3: TGTGCCAGCAGCTCGGACAGGGGACCCTATGGCTACACCTTC. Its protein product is CASSSDRGPYGYTF.

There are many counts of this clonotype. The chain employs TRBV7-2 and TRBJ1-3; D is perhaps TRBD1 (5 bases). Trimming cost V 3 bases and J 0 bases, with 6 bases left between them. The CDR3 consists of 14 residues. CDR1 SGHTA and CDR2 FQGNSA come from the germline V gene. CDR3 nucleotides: TGTGCCAGCAGCTTTGGGGGCTCTGGAAACACCATATATTTT. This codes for CASSFGGSGNTIYF.

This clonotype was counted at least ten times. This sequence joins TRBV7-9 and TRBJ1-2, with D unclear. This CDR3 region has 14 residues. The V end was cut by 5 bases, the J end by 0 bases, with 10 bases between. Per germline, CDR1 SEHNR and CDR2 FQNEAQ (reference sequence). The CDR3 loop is CASSPSRANYGYTF. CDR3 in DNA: TGTGCCAGCAGCCCCTCCCGGGCTAACTATGGCTACACCTTC.

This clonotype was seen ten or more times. The CDR3 sequence: CSAPDRGNNSPLHF. CDR3 in DNA: TGCAGTGCCCCGGACAGGGGGAATAATTCACCCCTCCACTTT. This rearrangement joins TRBV20-1 to TRBJ1-6; 10 positions agree with TRBD1. The CDR3 spans 14 residues. J lost 5 bases, V lost 6 bases, and 4 bases had no gene match. Germline loops: CDR1 DFQATT, CDR2 SNEGSKA (reference sequence).

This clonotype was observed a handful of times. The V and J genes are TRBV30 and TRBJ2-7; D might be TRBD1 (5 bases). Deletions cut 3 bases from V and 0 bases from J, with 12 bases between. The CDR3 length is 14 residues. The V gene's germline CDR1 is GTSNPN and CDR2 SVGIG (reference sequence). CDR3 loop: CAWRAGMISYEQYF. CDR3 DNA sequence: TGTGCCTGGAGGGCAGGGATGATCTCCTACGAGCAGTACTTC.

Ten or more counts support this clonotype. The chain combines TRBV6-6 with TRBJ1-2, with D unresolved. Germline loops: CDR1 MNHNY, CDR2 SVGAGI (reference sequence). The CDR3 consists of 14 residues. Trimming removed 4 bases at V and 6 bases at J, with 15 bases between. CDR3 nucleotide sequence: TGTGCCAGCAGTTCCTTCGGAGTTGAAAATGGCTACACCTTC. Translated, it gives CASSSFGVENGYTF.

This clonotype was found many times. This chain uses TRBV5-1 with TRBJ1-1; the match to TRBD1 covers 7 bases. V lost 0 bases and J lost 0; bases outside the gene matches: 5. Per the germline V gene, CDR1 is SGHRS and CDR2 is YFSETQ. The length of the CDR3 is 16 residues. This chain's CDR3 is CASSLEGAHMNTEAFF. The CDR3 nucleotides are TGCGCCAGCAGCTTGGAGGGGGCGCACATGAACACTGAAGCTTTCTTT.

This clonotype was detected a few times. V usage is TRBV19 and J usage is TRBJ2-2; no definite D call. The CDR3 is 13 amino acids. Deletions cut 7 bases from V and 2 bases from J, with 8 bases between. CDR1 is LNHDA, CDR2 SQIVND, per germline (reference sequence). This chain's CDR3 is CASKTVNTGELFF. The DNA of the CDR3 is TGTGCCAGTAAGACGGTAAACACCGGGGAGCTGTTTTTT.

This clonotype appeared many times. CDR3: CASSTKLTRQGGGGSGNEQFF. In DNA form, the CDR3 reads TGTGCCAGCAGCACCAAATTGACAAGACAAGGGGGTGGCGGGAGTGGCAATGAGCAGTTCTTC. The gene calls are TRBV6-4 and TRBJ2-1; D possibly corresponds to TRBD2 (7 bases). The CDR3 contains 21 residues. The germline V gene encodes CDR1 MRHNA and CDR2 SNTAGT. V was clipped by 6 bases and J by 6 bases, with 36 bases between them.

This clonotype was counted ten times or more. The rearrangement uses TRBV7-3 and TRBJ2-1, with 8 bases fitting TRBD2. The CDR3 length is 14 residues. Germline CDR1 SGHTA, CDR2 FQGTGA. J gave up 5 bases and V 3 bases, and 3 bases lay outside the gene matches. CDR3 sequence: CASSLAGGNNEQFF. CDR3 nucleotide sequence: TGTGCCAGCAGCTTGGCGGGGGGAAACAATGAGCAGTTCTTC.

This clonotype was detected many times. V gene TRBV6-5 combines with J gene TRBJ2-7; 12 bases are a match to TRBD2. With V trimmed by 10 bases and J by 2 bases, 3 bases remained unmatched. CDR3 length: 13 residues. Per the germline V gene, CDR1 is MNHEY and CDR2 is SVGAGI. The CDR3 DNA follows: TGTGCCACCCGGACTAGCGGGACCTACGAGCAGTACTTC. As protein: CATRTSGTYEQYF.

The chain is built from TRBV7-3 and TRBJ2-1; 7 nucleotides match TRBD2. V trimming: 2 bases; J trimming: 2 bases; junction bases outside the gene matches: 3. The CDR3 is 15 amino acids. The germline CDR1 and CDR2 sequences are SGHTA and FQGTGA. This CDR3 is CASSLSSGTYNEQFF. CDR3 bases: TGTGCCAGCAGCTTATCTAGCGGAACCTACAATGAGCAGTTCTTC.

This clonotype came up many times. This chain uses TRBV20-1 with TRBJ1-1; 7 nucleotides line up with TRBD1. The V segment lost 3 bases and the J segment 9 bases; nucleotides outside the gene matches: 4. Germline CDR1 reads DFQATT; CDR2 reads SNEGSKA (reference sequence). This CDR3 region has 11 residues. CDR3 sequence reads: CSASQDRKAFF. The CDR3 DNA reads TGCAGTGCTAGCCAGGACAGGAAAGCTTTCTTT.

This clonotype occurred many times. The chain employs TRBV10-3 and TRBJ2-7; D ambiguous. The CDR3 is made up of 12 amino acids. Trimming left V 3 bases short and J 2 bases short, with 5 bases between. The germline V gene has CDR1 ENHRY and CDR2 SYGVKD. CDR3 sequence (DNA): TGTGCCATCAGTGAAATAACCTACGAGCAGTACTTC. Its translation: CAISEITYEQYF.

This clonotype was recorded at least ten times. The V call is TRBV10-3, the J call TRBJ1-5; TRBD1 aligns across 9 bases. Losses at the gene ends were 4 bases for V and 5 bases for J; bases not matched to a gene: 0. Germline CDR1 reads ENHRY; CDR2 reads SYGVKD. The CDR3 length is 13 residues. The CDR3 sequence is CAISGQGDQPQHF. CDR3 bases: TGTGCCATCAGTGGACAGGGGGATCAGCCCCAGCATTTT.

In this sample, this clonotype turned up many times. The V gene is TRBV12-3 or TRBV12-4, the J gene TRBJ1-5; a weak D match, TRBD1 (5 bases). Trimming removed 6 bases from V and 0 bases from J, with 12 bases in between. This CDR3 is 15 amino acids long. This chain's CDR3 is CASRMTDYSNQPQHF. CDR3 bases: TGTGCCAGCAGAATGACAGACTATAGCAATCAGCCCCAGCATTTT.

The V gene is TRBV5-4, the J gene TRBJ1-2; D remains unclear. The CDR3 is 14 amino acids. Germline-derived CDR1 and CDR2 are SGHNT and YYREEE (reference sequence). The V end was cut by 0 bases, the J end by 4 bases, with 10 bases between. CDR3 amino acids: CASSLEPTSYGYTF. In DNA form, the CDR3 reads TGTGCCAGCAGCTTGGAACCGACCAGCTATGGCTACACCTTC.